These T cell receptor beta chains were read from a single sample in a study of blood T cell repertoires in COVID-19. Profiling relied on immunoSEQ multiplex PCR, and the TCRdb table lists in-frame clones only, not all of them. The data show around 380,000 clones, about 80% seen once. Sequences were obtained from peripheral blood. The source is a human donor with acute or convalescent COVID-19. The donor label of this sample is uncertain. Both conserved end residues are part of each CDR3. D genes are given only for firm matches. Part of the rows lack a size; the others show once, few, many or a class for expanded clones.

clone_size j_call v_call d_call cdr3_nt cdr3_aa
NA TRBJ1-1 TRBV27 NA TGTGCCAGCAGTTTATCGTCCGGGGTCGCCGAAGCTTTCTTT CASSLSSGVAEAFF
NA TRBJ2-7 TRBV18 TRBD1 TGTGCCAGCTCACCGGCCGGGACAGCGTCCTACGAGCAGTACTTC CASSPAGTASYEQYF
NA TRBJ1-4 TRBV3-1/TRBV3-2 NA TGTGCCAGCAGCATAGCCGAAAAACTGTTTTTT CASSIAEKLFF
NA TRBJ1-2 TRBV7-8 NA TGTGCCAGCAGCATCCAGGGAACCTATGGCTACACCTTC CASSIQGTYGYTF
NA TRBJ2-2 TRBV6-5 NA TGTGCCAGCAGCCCCACTTACAACACCGGGGAGCTGTTTTTT CASSPTYNTGELFF
NA TRBJ1-5 TRBV2 TRBD1 TGTGCCAGCACCCAGGGAGACAGGGACAGTAGCAATCAGCCCCAGCATTTT CASTQGDRDSSNQPQHF
NA TRBJ2-5 TRBV6-2/TRBV6-3 NA TGTGCCAGCAGTTGGGTCGCGGCGGGCCAAGAGACCCAGTACTTC CASSWVAAGQETQYF
NA TRBJ2-7 TRBV5-6 NA TGTGCCAGCAGCACGGACAAGTCCCGCTACGAGCAGTACTTC CASSTDKSRYEQYF
NA TRBJ2-1 TRBV3-1/TRBV3-2 NA TGTGCCAGCAGCCAAGTCTATCCACCTTTGAATGAGCAGTTCTTC CASSQVYPPLNEQFF
NA TRBJ2-2 TRBV5-1 NA TGCGCCAGCAGCTTGGAGGGGCTGGGCACCGGGGAGCTGTTTTTT CASSLEGLGTGELFF
few TRBJ2-2 TRBV12-3/TRBV12-4 NA TGTGCCAGCAGCCCTTTCGGCACCGGGGAGCTGTTTTTT CASSPFGTGELFF
few TRBJ1-3 TRBV27 NA TGTGCCAGCAGCCGGACACCTGGAAACACCATATATTTT CASSRTPGNTIYF
few TRBJ1-5 TRBV28 NA TGTGCCAGCAGTTTAGCAGGCTGGCAGCCCCAGCATTTT CASSLAGWQPQHF
NA TRBJ2-3 TRBV23-1 TRBD2 TGCGCCAGCAGTCAATCGCGACCACGACTAGCGGATATTAGCACAGATACGCAGTATTTT CASSQSRPRLADISTDTQYF
NA TRBJ2-1 TRBV7-9 TRBD2 TGTGCCAGCAGCCGAGGCGGAGCGGGGACGGAAGAGCAGTTCTTC CASSRGGAGTEEQFF
NA TRBJ2-2 TRBV2 TRBD2 TGTGCCAGCAGTGAAGAGCTAGCGGTTACCGGGGAGCTGTTTTTT CASSEELAVTGELFF
NA TRBJ2-5 TRBV30 TRBD2 TGTGCCTGCGGGGGGTTGGTGGAGACCCAGTACTTC CACGGLVETQYF
NA TRBJ1-5 TRBV19 NA TGTGCCAGTAGCCTTAAATCAAAGGGGTTGGATCAGCCCCAGCATTTT CASSLKSKGLDQPQHF
NA TRBJ1-1 TRBV3-1/TRBV3-2 TRBD1 TGTGCCAGCAGCCTAAACAGGGGGGAAGCTTTCTTT CASSLNRGEAFF
NA TRBJ2-3 TRBV18 TRBD2 TGTGCCAGCTCACCGCGAGCGGGGACGGATACGCAGTATTTT CASSPRAGTDTQYF
once TRBJ1-1 TRBV6-5 NA TGTGCCAGCACCAGTCACGCCAGGGGGAACACTGAAGCTTTCTTT CASTSHARGNTEAFF
NA TRBJ2-7 TRBV3-1/TRBV3-2 NA TGTGCCAGCAGCCAAGATCAGGGCGAGCAGTACTTC CASSQDQGEQYF
NA TRBJ2-7 TRBV11-2 NA TGTGCCAGCAGCTTAGTGGGTAGCGTGGGGGAGCAGTACTTC CASSLVGSVGEQYF
NA TRBJ2-5 TRBV7-9 NA TGTGCCAGCAGCCCAGCCAGGGTTTACCAAGAGACCCAGTACTTC CASSPARVYQETQYF
NA TRBJ2-5 TRBV30 NA TGTGCCTGGAGTGTCCGAGGCCCCCAGTACTTC CAWSVRGPQYF
NA TRBJ2-1 TRBV5-4 NA TGTGCCAGCAGCGAAGCGGGTCCAGCCTACAATGAGCAGTTCTTC CASSEAGPAYNEQFF
NA TRBJ1-6 TRBV5-1 TRBD1 TGCGCCAGCACCTGGGCAGGGGGCTATAATTCACCCCTCCACTTT CASTWAGGYNSPLHF
NA TRBJ1-1 TRBV7-9 NA TGTGCCAGCAGCCCGAGGGGGGGCGACACTGAAGCTTTCTTT CASSPRGGDTEAFF
NA TRBJ1-2 TRBV5-1 TRBD1 TGCGCCAGCAGCCCTACAGGGGGGAACTATGGCTACACCTTC CASSPTGGNYGYTF
NA TRBJ1-1 TRBV28 NA TGTGCCAGCGGGAGTGGGTACACTGAAGCTTTCTTT CASGSGYTEAFF
NA TRBJ2-1 TRBV27 TRBD2 TGTGCCAGCGGTTCTTTAGCGGGAGCTGAGCAGTTCTTC CASGSLAGAEQFF
NA TRBJ1-1 TRBV29-1 NA TGCAGCGTTGCAGACGGGGTCACTGAAGCTTTCTTT CSVADGVTEAFF
NA TRBJ1-2 TRBV2 TRBD1 TGTGCCAGTCTTGGGACAGGGGTTTCTGGCTACACCTTC CASLGTGVSGYTF
NA TRBJ2-7 TRBV19 NA TGTGCCAGTTCCCCACAGGGTGTGCCCTACGAGCAGTACTTC CASSPQGVPYEQYF
NA TRBJ2-7 TRBV7-9 TRBD1 TGTGCCAGCAGCCCACGGGACAGGAGCTCCTACGAGCAGTACTTC CASSPRDRSSYEQYF
NA TRBJ1-2 TRBV6-5 NA TGTGCCAGCAAGTTCGGCGGGGGAGACTATGGCTACACCTTC CASKFGGGDYGYTF
NA TRBJ1-5 TRBV19 NA TGTGCCAGTAGTAGGATGTCGGGGCAGCCCCAGCATTTT CASSRMSGQPQHF
NA TRBJ2-1 TRBV9 TRBD2 TGTGCCAGCAGCGTACTAGCGGGATGGGGAAATGAGCAGTTCTTC CASSVLAGWGNEQFF
NA TRBJ1-1 TRBV27 TRBD1 TGTGCCCAGGACAGGGGGGCTTCGAGCACTGAAGCTTTCTTT CAQDRGASSTEAFF
NA TRBJ1-2 TRBV7-8 TRBD1 TGTGCCAGCAGCTTAGTCACACAGGGGACCTACACCTTC CASSLVTQGTYTF
NA TRBJ2-2 TRBV29-1 NA TGCAGCGTTGAAGGTGTCACGGCGAACACCGGGGAGCTGTTTTTT CSVEGVTANTGELFF
NA TRBJ1-1 TRBV19 NA TGTGCCAGTAGCCAGGGGAACACTGAAGCTTTCTTT CASSQGNTEAFF